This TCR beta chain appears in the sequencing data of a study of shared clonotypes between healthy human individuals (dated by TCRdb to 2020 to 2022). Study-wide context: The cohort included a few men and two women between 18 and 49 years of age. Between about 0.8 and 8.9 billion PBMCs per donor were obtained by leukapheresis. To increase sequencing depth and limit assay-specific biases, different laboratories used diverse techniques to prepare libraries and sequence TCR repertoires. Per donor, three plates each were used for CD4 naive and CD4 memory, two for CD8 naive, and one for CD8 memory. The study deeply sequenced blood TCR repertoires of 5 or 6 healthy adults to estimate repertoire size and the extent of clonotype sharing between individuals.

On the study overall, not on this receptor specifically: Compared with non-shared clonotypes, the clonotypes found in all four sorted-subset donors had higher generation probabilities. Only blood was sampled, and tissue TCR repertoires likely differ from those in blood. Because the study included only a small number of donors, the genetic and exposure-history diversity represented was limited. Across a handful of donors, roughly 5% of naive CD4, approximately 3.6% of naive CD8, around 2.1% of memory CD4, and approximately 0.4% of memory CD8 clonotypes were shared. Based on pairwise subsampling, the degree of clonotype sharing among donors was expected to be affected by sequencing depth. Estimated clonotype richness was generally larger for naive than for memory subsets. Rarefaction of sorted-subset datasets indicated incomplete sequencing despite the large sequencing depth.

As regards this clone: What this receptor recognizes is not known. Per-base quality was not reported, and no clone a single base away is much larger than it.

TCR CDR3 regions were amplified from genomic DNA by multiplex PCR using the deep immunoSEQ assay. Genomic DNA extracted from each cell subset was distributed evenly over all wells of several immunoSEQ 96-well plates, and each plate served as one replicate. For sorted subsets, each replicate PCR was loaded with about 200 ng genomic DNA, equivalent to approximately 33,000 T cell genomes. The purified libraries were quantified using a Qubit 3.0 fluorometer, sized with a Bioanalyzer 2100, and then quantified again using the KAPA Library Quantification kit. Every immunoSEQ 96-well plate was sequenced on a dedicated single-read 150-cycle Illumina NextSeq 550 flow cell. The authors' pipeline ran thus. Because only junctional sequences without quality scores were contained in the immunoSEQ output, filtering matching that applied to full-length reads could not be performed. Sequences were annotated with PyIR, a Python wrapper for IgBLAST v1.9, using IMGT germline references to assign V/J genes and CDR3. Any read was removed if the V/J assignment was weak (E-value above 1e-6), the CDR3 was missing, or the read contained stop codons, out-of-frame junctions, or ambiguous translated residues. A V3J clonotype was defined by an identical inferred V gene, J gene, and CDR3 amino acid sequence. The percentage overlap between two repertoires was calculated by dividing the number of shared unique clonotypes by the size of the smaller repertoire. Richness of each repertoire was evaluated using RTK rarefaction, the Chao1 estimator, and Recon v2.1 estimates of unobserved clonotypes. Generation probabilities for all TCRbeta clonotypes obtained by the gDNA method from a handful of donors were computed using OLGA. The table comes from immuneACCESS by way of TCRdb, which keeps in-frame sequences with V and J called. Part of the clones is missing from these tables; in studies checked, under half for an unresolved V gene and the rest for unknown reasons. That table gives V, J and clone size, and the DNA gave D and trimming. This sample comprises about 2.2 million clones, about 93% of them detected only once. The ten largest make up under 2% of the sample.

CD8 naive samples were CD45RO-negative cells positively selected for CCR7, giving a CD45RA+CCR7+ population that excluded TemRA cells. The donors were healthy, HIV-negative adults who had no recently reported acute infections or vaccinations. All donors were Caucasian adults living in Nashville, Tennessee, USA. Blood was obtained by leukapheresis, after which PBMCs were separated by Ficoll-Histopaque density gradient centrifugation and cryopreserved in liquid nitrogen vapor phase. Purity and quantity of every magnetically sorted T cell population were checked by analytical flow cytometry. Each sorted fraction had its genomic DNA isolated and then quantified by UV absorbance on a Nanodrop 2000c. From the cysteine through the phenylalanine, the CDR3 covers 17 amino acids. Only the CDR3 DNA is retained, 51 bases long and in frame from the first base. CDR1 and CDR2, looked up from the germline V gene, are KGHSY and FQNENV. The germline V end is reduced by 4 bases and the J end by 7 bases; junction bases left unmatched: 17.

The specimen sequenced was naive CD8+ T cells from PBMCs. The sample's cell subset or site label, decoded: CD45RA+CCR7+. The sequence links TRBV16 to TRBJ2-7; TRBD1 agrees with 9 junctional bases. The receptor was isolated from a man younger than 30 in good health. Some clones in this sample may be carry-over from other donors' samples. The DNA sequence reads TGTGCCAGCAGCCCTCTAACCGTCCAGGACAGGGGTGGAGAGCAGTACTTC. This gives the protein CASSPLTVQDRGGEQYF. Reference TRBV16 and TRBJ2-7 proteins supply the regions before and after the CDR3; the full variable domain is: GEEVAQTPKHLVRGEGQKAKLYCAPIKGHSYVFWYQQVLKNEFKFLISFQNENVFDETGMPKERFSAKCLPNSPCSLEIQATKLEDSAVYFCASSPLTVQDRGGEQYFGPGTRLTVT.